These T cell receptor beta chains were read from a single sample in a study of glioma-infiltrating T cells. TCRdb reanalysed the multiplex PCR reads using MiXCR and keeps one entry per CDR3 protein. The data contain more than 300,000 distinct CDR3 sequences, approximately 42% of them seen just once; the ten biggest clones take up about 12%. Sequencing was done on a sample of glioma tissue, nonneoplastic brain tissue, or PBMCs (not recorded which). The receptors come from a human donor with low-grade glioma or glioblastoma, undergoing nonglioma brain surgery, or in good health (not recorded which). CDR3s include the opening cysteine and the closing phenylalanine or tryptophan. Each record gives: J gene, clone size, V gene, CDR3 protein. Clone size is shown for a subset of rows, as once, few, many or a class of expanded clone.

J gene: TRBJ1-4; clone size: .; V gene: TRBV3-1; CDR3 protein: CASSQDHKGDREKLFF
J gene: TRBJ2-7; clone size: .; V gene: TRBV28; CDR3 protein: CATSRAENSYEQYF
J gene: TRBJ2-7; clone size: few; V gene: TRBV6-1; CDR3 protein: CASRTRASGDEQYF
J gene: TRBJ2-1; clone size: .; V gene: TRBV18; CDR3 protein: CASSQDDEQFF
J gene: TRBJ2-2; clone size: .; V gene: TRBV11-2; CDR3 protein: CASSLDFRFGTGKLFF
J gene: TRBJ1-3; clone size: .; V gene: TRBV15; CDR3 protein: CVTSRLGNTIYF
J gene: TRBJ2-3; clone size: .; V gene: TRBV12-3/TRBV12-4; CDR3 protein: CASSSSRDRGLRGVDTQYF
J gene: TRBJ2-1; clone size: .; V gene: TRBV19; CDR3 protein: CASGSLAGEQFF
J gene: TRBJ2-7; clone size: few; V gene: TRBV4-3; CDR3 protein: CASSQDNRDLYEQYF
J gene: TRBJ2-1; clone size: .; V gene: TRBV24-1; CDR3 protein: CATSDLRYSPYNEQFF
J gene: TRBJ2-7; clone size: many; V gene: TRBV6-1; CDR3 protein: CASRLESGQGLSYEQYF
J gene: TRBJ2-5; clone size: .; V gene: TRBV6-2/TRBV6-3; CDR3 protein: CASSCWREQETQYF
J gene: TRBJ2-7; clone size: .; V gene: TRBV4-1; CDR3 protein: CASSWGDRGHEQYF
J gene: TRBJ2-7; clone size: many; V gene: TRBV6-1; CDR3 protein: CASGQGFSYEQYF
J gene: TRBJ2-7; clone size: .; V gene: TRBV4-2; CDR3 protein: CASSQDLAGGRVQYF
J gene: TRBJ1-1; clone size: many; V gene: TRBV7-8; CDR3 protein: CASSLRPGQLNTEAFF
J gene: TRBJ2-1; clone size: .; V gene: TRBV7-2; CDR3 protein: CASSLVPGQGIYNEQFF
J gene: TRBJ2-1; clone size: few; V gene: TRBV4-1; CDR3 protein: CASSQGASGRHYNEQFF
J gene: TRBJ2-7; clone size: few; V gene: TRBV7-6; CDR3 protein: CASSGEPYEQYF
J gene: TRBJ2-3; clone size: .; V gene: TRBV5-8; CDR3 protein: CANSPDPGTRVGTDTQYF
J gene: TRBJ2-3; clone size: many; V gene: TRBV6-1; CDR3 protein: CASRLTTGGATDTQYF
J gene: TRBJ2-7; clone size: .; V gene: TRBV2; CDR3 protein: CASSAGTLTYEQYF
J gene: TRBJ2-3; clone size: .; V gene: TRBV19; CDR3 protein: CASRRDLSTDTQYF
J gene: TRBJ2-3; clone size: many; V gene: TRBV7-2; CDR3 protein: CASSSTGVDTQYF
J gene: TRBJ2-3; clone size: many; V gene: TRBV4-3; CDR3 protein: CASSQVRGGVTDTQYF
J gene: TRBJ2-4; clone size: .; V gene: TRBV20-1; CDR3 protein: CSARAEAKNIQYF
J gene: TRBJ2-1; clone size: .; V gene: TRBV12-3/TRBV12-4; CDR3 protein: CASSLRLAGAQEQFF
J gene: TRBJ2-5; clone size: few; V gene: TRBV7-2; CDR3 protein: CASSSKNGDRRETQYF
J gene: TRBJ1-4; clone size: .; V gene: TRBV20-1; CDR3 protein: CSATDRGGEKLFF
J gene: TRBJ1-2; clone size: many; V gene: TRBV6-1; CDR3 protein: CASTPGSGYTF
J gene: TRBJ2-7; clone size: .; V gene: TRBV7-2; CDR3 protein: CASSYVSSYEQYF
J gene: TRBJ1-5; clone size: many; V gene: TRBV7-2; CDR3 protein: CASSLGISNQPQHF
J gene: TRBJ2-7; clone size: .; V gene: TRBV20-1; CDR3 protein: CSARSLAGLEQYF
J gene: TRBJ2-5; clone size: .; V gene: TRBV6-2/TRBV6-3; CDR3 protein: CASGYGRTGTGYPETSRDF
J gene: TRBJ2-1; clone size: .; V gene: TRBV25-1; CDR3 protein: CASGGTSVYDEQFF
J gene: TRBJ2-7; clone size: few; V gene: TRBV7-6; CDR3 protein: CASSLVTSEQYF
J gene: TRBJ1-2; clone size: few; V gene: TRBV7-2; CDR3 protein: CASSLVQQSYGYTF
J gene: .; clone size: .; V gene: TRBV12-5; CDR3 protein: CASLCDRDRAEETQYF
J gene: TRBJ1-1; clone size: .; V gene: TRBV7-9; CDR3 protein: CASSPKRDTEAFF
J gene: TRBJ1-4; clone size: few; V gene: TRBV7-6; CDR3 protein: CASSLAQNNEKLFF
J gene: TRBJ1-3; clone size: .; V gene: TRBV7-3; CDR3 protein: CASSSTGPGNTIYF
J gene: TRBJ1-1; clone size: .; V gene: TRBV28; CDR3 protein: CASSLKLRGHTEAFF
J gene: TRBJ2-5; clone size: .; V gene: TRBV28; CDR3 protein: CASSFMAGEETQYF
J gene: TRBJ2-7; clone size: .; V gene: TRBV12-5; CDR3 protein: CASGSGVYEQYF
J gene: TRBJ2-7; clone size: .; V gene: TRBV7-7; CDR3 protein: CASSLSPPGTASGYEQYF
J gene: TRBJ2-1; clone size: .; V gene: TRBV7-9; CDR3 protein: CASSLIGPYNEQFF
J gene: TRBJ1-2; clone size: many; V gene: TRBV7-2; CDR3 protein: CASSFSTTGPLGYTF
J gene: TRBJ2-1; clone size: .; V gene: TRBV7-9; CDR3 protein: CASSLWTSDEQFF
J gene: TRBJ2-3; clone size: .; V gene: TRBV20-1; CDR3 protein: CSASDRGRAEDTQYF
J gene: TRBJ1-5; clone size: .; V gene: TRBV12-3/TRBV12-4; CDR3 protein: CASSSVGQGNQPQHF
J gene: TRBJ2-5; clone size: many; V gene: TRBV6-2/TRBV6-3; CDR3 protein: CASRGDEETQYF
J gene: TRBJ1-1; clone size: many; V gene: TRBV6-1; CDR3 protein: CASSYGRMNTEAFF
J gene: TRBJ1-1; clone size: few; V gene: TRBV20-1; CDR3 protein: CSARGSLLLMNTEAFF